This TCR beta chain was obtained from a study of identical twins. The CDR3 totals 11 residues. The J segment lost 5 bases and the V segment lost 10 bases, leaving 5 bases of the junction unmatched. Germline-derived CDR1 and CDR2 are SNHLY and FYNNEI. TCRdb independently ran MiXCR on the 5' RACE reads; one entry per CDR3 protein. The sample holds approximately 230,000 distinct CDR3 sequences, over 5% seen once. A further study also used this sample, focusing on T cells expressing NK-cell markers.

This chain connects TRBV2 to TRBJ2-7; TRBD1 matches 7 bases. Sequencing input: CD8+ T cells sorted from blood. The sequence was obtained from a woman between 18 and 29 years old in good health. CDR3 sequence (DNA): TGTGCCACTAACAGGGGTGACGAGCAGTACTTC. Its translation: CATNRGDEQYF.